One and the same sample provided the 19 T cell receptor beta chains below, sequenced in a study of control samples from healthy donors and cancer patients. TCRdb's copy holds only in-frame clones and misses some; the assay was immunoSEQ multiplex PCR. The sample lists over 85,000 clones; approximately 84% were seen once. Material for sequencing was PBMCs. The origin of the receptors is a man between 65 and 85 years old with lung cancer.

The chain employs TRBV6-1 and TRBJ1-5; tentative D call: TRBD1 (6 bases). Per the germline V gene, CDR1 is MNHNS and CDR2 is SASEGT. The CDR3 extends over 18 amino acids. V was trimmed by 3 bases and J by 7 bases, leaving 25 bases between them. The CDR3 DNA follows: TGTGCCAGCAGTGATGCCCATAGGAGTGGGGGGCAAAGGCAGCCCCAGCATTTT. Residues: CASSDAHRSGGQRQPQHF.

This clone was picked up one time. This chain joins TRBV5-1 and TRBJ2-7; 11 nucleotides match TRBD2. There are 16 residues in the CDR3. Per the germline V gene, CDR1 is SGHRS and CDR2 is YFSETQ. Unmatched junction bases numbered 10, after V lost 4 bases and J lost 4 bases. The CDR3 bases are TGCGCCAGCAGCCTGAGTGTTCTAGCGGGGGGTTACGAGCAGTACTTC. As protein: CASSLSVLAGGYEQYF.

V usage is TRBV7-8 and J usage is TRBJ1-1; D unresolved. Germline V lookup: CDR1 SGHVS, CDR2 FQNEAQ. The CDR3 totals 13 residues. With 1 base removed from V and 3 bases from J, the gap between germline ends came to 6 bases. In DNA form, the CDR3 reads TGTGCCAGCAGCTTAGAACAGTACACTGAAGCTTTCTTT. Encoded protein: CASSLEQYTEAFF. Drawing the rest from reference TRBV7-8 and TRBJ1-1, the complete variable domain is GAGVSQSPRYKVAKRGQDVALRCDPISGHVSLFWYQQALGQGPEFLTYFQNEAQLDKSGLPSDRFFAERPEGSVSTLKIQRTQQEDSAVYLCASSLEQYTEAFFGQGTRLTVV.

The V and J genes are TRBV27 and TRBJ1-1; a weak D match, TRBD1 (6 bases). V was cut by 7 bases and J by 5 bases, with 20 bases left in between. Germline V CDR1 and CDR2: MNHEY, SMNVEV (reference sequence). This CDR3 has 15 residues. CDR3 coding DNA: TGTGCCAGCAAAAGGGCCCTCGGGGGGCTGACTGAAGCTTTCTTT. Translation: CASKRALGGLTEAFF.

This sequence joins TRBV6-5 and TRBJ1-6; 9 bases map to TRBD1. V was clipped by 10 bases and J by 9 bases; unmatched bases: 7. This CDR3 has 13 amino acids. Germline V lookup: CDR1 MNHEY, CDR2 SVGAGI. This CDR3 is CATAQGAFSPLHF. CDR3 sequence (DNA): TGTGCCACCGCACAGGGGGCTTTTTCACCCCTCCACTTT.

V gene TRBV6-5 combines with J gene TRBJ2-3; TRBD1 matches at 7 bases. The CDR3 runs to 15 residues. From germline, CDR1 is MNHEY and CDR2 SVGAGI. V was pared by 6 bases and J by 3 bases, with 9 bases of the junction left unmatched. The CDR3 spells CASRLMRGLTDTQYF. In DNA, the CDR3 is TGTGCCAGCAGGCTCATGAGGGGGCTTACAGATACGCAGTATTTT.

This clone was seen just once. Other DNA sequences of this sample code for an identical CDR3. The chain uses TRBV29-1 and TRBJ2-5; TRBD1 matches at 7 bases. V trimming: 6 bases; J trimming: 1 base; junction bases outside the gene matches: 2. The germline CDR1 and CDR2 sequences are SQVTM and ANQGSEA. The CDR3 consists of 12 residues. The CDR3 loop is CSVGQAQETQYF. DNA for the CDR3: TGCAGCGTAGGACAGGCCCAAGAGACCCAGTACTTC.

This clone appeared once. The chain recombines TRBV25-1 with TRBJ2-3, with D perhaps matching TRBD1 (5 bases). The CDR3 spans 15 residues. V shed 0 bases and J shed 5 bases, with 12 bases lying between them. The germline V gene encodes CDR1 MGHDK and CDR2 SYGVNS. CDR3 bases: TGTGCCAGCAGTGAATACCAGGGTGAGGTAGATACGCAGTATTTT. Encoded protein: CASSEYQGEVDTQYF.

Only one count was recorded for this clone. This chain uses TRBV4-2 with TRBJ1-2; D not certain. This CDR3 spans 13 amino acids. From germline, CDR1 is LGHNA and CDR2 YNFKEQ. Trimming cost V 0 bases and J 8 bases, with 10 bases left between them. The CDR3 sequence: CASSQEIRLGYTF. The CDR3 coding sequence is TGTGCCAGCAGCCAAGAAATTCGGCTCGGCTACACCTTC.

The DNA for the CDR3 is TGTGCCAGCAGTCGGGAAGGTGGCTCCTACGAGCAGTACTTC. Residues: CASSREGGSYEQYF. The V call is TRBV25-1, the J call TRBJ2-7; TRBD2 is a possible D gene (5 bases). This CDR3 has 14 residues. Trimming pared 5 bases from V and 0 bases from J, leaving 11 bases between. In germline, CDR1 is MGHDK, CDR2 SYGVNS.

The genes are TRBV7-2 and TRBJ1-5, with 7 bases matching TRBD1. Germline V gene lookup returns CDR1 SGHTA and CDR2 FQGNSA. This CDR3 is 15 amino acids long. J lost 2 bases, V lost 1 base, and 2 bases had no gene match. The chain's CDR3 is CASSLVGQGNQPQHF. Written as DNA, the CDR3 is TGTGCCAGCAGCTTAGTAGGACAGGGCAATCAGCCCCAGCATTTT.

The chain links TRBV7-6 to TRBJ1-4, with D perhaps TRBD1 (5 bases). In germline, CDR1 is SGHVS, CDR2 FNYEAQ. V was pared by 4 bases and J by 6 bases, with 15 bases between. The CDR3 spans 15 residues. This CDR3 reads CASSSWDGGDEKLFF. The CDR3 nucleotides are TGTGCCAGCAGCTCCTGGGACGGAGGAGATGAAAAACTGTTTTTT.

This clone occurred once. The V gene is TRBV28, the J gene TRBJ1-2; possible D gene TRBD1, 5 bases. Germline CDR1 MDHEN, CDR2 SYDVKM. Between the trimmed V and J ends, which lost 6 bases and 3 bases, there was a span of 14 bases. The CDR3 consists of 14 residues. DNA for the CDR3: TGTGCCAGCAGCCTAGGGATAGGGGACTATGGCTACACCTTC. Protein product: CASSLGIGDYGYTF.

This chain joins TRBV5-1 and TRBJ1-4; perhaps TRBD1 as D (5 bases). The germline V and J ends were trimmed by 3 bases and 4 bases, with 10 bases remaining between them. The germline V gene has CDR1 SGHRS and CDR2 YFSETQ. This CDR3 comprises 14 residues. CDR3 DNA: TGCGCCAGCAGCTCAGGGTCAGGTAATGAAAAACTGTTTTTT. It codes for CASSSGSGNEKLFF.

The chain joins TRBV7-9 to TRBJ1-2; D gene unclear. Germline V gene lookup returns CDR1 SEHNR and CDR2 FQNEAQ (reference sequence). The CDR3 consists of 14 residues. V was pared by 1 base and J by 0 bases, with 6 bases between. The CDR3 DNA reads TGTGCCAGCAGCTTAGGCGTTGCTAACTATGGCTACACCTTC. This gives the protein CASSLGVANYGYTF.

The gene calls are TRBV25-1 and TRBJ1-1, with no clear D. The CDR3 covers 13 residues. The germline V and J ends were trimmed by 7 bases and 1 base, with 10 bases remaining between them. Germline CDR1 MGHDK, CDR2 SYGVNS. CDR3 sequence (DNA): TGTGCCAGCACCGGACTGTCGAACACTGAAGCTTTCTTT. Amino acids: CASTGLSNTEAFF.

The rearrangement uses TRBV24-1 and TRBJ2-3, with TRBD2 matching over 11 bases. CDR1 is KGHDR, CDR2 SFDVKD, per germline. V was clipped by 1 base and J by 5 bases; unmatched bases: 7. This CDR3 contains 17 residues. The CDR3 region has the DNA TGTGCCACCAGTGATTTCAGCACTAGCGGGGGTAGAGATACGCAGTATTTT. It translates to CATSDFSTSGGRDTQYF.

The chain employs TRBV5-1 and TRBJ2-2, with D possibly TRBD2 on 5 matching bases. Germline assignment: CDR1 SGHRS and CDR2 YFSETQ. CDR3 size: 16 residues. V was shortened by 0 bases and J by 1 base, with 10 bases between the two germline ends. The CDR3 loop reads CASSLGRTVNTGELFF. As DNA, the CDR3 is TGCGCCAGCAGCTTGGGGCGGACTGTGAACACCGGGGAGCTGTTTTTT. Full variable domain (rest looked up from reference TRBV5-1 and TRBJ2-2): KAGVTQTPRYLIKTRGQQVTLSCSPISGHRSVSWYQQTPGQGLQFLFEYFSETQRNKGNFPGRFSGRQFSNSRSEMNVSTLELGDSALYLCASSLGRTVNTGELFFGEGSRLTVL.

The chain links TRBV5-1 to TRBJ2-1; D might be TRBD1 (5 bases). Per the germline V gene, CDR1 is SGHRS and CDR2 is YFSETQ. This CDR3 region has 13 residues. V lost 4 bases and J 2 bases, leaving 7 bases between the germline ends. CDR3 nucleotide sequence: TGCGCCAGCAGCCTGGACACCTACAATGAGCAGTTCTTC. Amino acids: CASSLDTYNEQFF.